The TCR beta chain described here comes from a study of blood T cell repertoires in COVID-19 (dated by TCRdb to between 2020 and 2021). The study in broad terms: Samples covering the acute and convalescent phases of COVID-19 were provided by collaborators in the United States, Italy and Spain. The material from the prospective study consisted of cDNA or gDNA derived from T cells, B-cell-depleted T cells, or PBMCs. The dataset comprised deeply sampled blood TCRbeta repertoires from subjects exposed to, actively infected with, or recovered from COVID-19. A freely available public database, intended as a resource for researchers studying the immune response to SARS-CoV-2, is where the repertoires were released. Samples were obtained from the ongoing ImmuneRACE study (first 160 participants) and from 1,254 subjects provided by 6 global collaborators. Sample metadata almost always included a de-identified subject ID, COVID-19 status, age in years and sex. Where available, HLA class I and class II types were obtained from metadata supplied by the sample provider rather than from assay-based typing.

Whole blood was collected in K2EDTA tubes by collaborating institutions according to the institutions' own protocols. Collaborator samples were shipped for TCRbeta analysis as frozen whole blood, isolated PBMCs, or DNA extracted from either sample type. TCRbeta CDR3 regions were amplified from genomic DNA by means of the immunoSEQ Assay, a bias-controlled multiplex PCR. Turning to the authors' computational methods: The number of nucleated cells in each sample was estimated from the amplification of reference gene primers within the assay. To quantify the absolute abundance of each unique TCRbeta CDR3 rearrangement, sequence reads were collapsed and filtered. Productive Simpson clonality was computed per sample as the square root of Simpson's diversity index over productive rearrangements. The table was pulled from immuneACCESS by TCRdb, which kept in-frame rearrangements only. Such tables lose some clones; where checked, under half of the loss comes from unresolved V genes, and the rest has no known cause. That table furnishes V, J and clone size, whereas the DNA furnished D and trimming. In this sample the table shows approximately 250,000 clones, roughly 84% of which occur a single time. The ten largest clones capture around 0.96% of the sample.

Trimming removed 9 bases from V and 5 bases from J, leaving 10 bases between the germline ends. CDR1 and CDR2, looked up from the germline V gene, are MDHEN and SYDVKM. Counted from cysteine to phenylalanine, this CDR3 has 12 amino acids. The read is trimmed to its CDR3 DNA, 36 bases read in frame from base 1. About this clone: Its antigen remains undetermined. No base quality information exists; no much larger clone differs at one position.

Findings and caveats that apply to the study as a whole: Clinical and demographic metadata were provided uncurated, with the amount varying by source and participant.

Recombination linked TRBV28 to TRBJ1-4; a tentative D match to TRBD1 spans 5 bases. Sequenced material: peripheral blood. The clonotype was recovered from a man between 40 and 49 years old with acute or convalescent COVID-19. The CDR3 is CASRGENEKLFF. The sequenced DNA is TGTGCCAGTCGGGGGGAGAATGAAAAACTGTTTTTT.